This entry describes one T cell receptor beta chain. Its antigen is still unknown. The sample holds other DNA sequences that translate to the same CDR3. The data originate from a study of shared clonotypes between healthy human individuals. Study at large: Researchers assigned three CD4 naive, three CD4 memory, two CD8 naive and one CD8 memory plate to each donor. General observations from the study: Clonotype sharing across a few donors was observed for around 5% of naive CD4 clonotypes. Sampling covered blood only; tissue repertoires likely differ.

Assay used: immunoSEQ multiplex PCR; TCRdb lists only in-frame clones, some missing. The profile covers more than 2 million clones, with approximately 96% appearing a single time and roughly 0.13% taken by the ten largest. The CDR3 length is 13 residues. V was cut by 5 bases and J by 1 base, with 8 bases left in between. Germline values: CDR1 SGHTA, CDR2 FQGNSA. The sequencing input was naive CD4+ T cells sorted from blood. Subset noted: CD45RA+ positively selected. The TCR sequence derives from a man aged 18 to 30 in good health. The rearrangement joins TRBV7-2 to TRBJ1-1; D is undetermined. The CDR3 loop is CASSRQENTEAFF. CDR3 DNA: TGTGCCAGCAGCCGTCAGGAGAACACTGAAGCTTTCTTT.